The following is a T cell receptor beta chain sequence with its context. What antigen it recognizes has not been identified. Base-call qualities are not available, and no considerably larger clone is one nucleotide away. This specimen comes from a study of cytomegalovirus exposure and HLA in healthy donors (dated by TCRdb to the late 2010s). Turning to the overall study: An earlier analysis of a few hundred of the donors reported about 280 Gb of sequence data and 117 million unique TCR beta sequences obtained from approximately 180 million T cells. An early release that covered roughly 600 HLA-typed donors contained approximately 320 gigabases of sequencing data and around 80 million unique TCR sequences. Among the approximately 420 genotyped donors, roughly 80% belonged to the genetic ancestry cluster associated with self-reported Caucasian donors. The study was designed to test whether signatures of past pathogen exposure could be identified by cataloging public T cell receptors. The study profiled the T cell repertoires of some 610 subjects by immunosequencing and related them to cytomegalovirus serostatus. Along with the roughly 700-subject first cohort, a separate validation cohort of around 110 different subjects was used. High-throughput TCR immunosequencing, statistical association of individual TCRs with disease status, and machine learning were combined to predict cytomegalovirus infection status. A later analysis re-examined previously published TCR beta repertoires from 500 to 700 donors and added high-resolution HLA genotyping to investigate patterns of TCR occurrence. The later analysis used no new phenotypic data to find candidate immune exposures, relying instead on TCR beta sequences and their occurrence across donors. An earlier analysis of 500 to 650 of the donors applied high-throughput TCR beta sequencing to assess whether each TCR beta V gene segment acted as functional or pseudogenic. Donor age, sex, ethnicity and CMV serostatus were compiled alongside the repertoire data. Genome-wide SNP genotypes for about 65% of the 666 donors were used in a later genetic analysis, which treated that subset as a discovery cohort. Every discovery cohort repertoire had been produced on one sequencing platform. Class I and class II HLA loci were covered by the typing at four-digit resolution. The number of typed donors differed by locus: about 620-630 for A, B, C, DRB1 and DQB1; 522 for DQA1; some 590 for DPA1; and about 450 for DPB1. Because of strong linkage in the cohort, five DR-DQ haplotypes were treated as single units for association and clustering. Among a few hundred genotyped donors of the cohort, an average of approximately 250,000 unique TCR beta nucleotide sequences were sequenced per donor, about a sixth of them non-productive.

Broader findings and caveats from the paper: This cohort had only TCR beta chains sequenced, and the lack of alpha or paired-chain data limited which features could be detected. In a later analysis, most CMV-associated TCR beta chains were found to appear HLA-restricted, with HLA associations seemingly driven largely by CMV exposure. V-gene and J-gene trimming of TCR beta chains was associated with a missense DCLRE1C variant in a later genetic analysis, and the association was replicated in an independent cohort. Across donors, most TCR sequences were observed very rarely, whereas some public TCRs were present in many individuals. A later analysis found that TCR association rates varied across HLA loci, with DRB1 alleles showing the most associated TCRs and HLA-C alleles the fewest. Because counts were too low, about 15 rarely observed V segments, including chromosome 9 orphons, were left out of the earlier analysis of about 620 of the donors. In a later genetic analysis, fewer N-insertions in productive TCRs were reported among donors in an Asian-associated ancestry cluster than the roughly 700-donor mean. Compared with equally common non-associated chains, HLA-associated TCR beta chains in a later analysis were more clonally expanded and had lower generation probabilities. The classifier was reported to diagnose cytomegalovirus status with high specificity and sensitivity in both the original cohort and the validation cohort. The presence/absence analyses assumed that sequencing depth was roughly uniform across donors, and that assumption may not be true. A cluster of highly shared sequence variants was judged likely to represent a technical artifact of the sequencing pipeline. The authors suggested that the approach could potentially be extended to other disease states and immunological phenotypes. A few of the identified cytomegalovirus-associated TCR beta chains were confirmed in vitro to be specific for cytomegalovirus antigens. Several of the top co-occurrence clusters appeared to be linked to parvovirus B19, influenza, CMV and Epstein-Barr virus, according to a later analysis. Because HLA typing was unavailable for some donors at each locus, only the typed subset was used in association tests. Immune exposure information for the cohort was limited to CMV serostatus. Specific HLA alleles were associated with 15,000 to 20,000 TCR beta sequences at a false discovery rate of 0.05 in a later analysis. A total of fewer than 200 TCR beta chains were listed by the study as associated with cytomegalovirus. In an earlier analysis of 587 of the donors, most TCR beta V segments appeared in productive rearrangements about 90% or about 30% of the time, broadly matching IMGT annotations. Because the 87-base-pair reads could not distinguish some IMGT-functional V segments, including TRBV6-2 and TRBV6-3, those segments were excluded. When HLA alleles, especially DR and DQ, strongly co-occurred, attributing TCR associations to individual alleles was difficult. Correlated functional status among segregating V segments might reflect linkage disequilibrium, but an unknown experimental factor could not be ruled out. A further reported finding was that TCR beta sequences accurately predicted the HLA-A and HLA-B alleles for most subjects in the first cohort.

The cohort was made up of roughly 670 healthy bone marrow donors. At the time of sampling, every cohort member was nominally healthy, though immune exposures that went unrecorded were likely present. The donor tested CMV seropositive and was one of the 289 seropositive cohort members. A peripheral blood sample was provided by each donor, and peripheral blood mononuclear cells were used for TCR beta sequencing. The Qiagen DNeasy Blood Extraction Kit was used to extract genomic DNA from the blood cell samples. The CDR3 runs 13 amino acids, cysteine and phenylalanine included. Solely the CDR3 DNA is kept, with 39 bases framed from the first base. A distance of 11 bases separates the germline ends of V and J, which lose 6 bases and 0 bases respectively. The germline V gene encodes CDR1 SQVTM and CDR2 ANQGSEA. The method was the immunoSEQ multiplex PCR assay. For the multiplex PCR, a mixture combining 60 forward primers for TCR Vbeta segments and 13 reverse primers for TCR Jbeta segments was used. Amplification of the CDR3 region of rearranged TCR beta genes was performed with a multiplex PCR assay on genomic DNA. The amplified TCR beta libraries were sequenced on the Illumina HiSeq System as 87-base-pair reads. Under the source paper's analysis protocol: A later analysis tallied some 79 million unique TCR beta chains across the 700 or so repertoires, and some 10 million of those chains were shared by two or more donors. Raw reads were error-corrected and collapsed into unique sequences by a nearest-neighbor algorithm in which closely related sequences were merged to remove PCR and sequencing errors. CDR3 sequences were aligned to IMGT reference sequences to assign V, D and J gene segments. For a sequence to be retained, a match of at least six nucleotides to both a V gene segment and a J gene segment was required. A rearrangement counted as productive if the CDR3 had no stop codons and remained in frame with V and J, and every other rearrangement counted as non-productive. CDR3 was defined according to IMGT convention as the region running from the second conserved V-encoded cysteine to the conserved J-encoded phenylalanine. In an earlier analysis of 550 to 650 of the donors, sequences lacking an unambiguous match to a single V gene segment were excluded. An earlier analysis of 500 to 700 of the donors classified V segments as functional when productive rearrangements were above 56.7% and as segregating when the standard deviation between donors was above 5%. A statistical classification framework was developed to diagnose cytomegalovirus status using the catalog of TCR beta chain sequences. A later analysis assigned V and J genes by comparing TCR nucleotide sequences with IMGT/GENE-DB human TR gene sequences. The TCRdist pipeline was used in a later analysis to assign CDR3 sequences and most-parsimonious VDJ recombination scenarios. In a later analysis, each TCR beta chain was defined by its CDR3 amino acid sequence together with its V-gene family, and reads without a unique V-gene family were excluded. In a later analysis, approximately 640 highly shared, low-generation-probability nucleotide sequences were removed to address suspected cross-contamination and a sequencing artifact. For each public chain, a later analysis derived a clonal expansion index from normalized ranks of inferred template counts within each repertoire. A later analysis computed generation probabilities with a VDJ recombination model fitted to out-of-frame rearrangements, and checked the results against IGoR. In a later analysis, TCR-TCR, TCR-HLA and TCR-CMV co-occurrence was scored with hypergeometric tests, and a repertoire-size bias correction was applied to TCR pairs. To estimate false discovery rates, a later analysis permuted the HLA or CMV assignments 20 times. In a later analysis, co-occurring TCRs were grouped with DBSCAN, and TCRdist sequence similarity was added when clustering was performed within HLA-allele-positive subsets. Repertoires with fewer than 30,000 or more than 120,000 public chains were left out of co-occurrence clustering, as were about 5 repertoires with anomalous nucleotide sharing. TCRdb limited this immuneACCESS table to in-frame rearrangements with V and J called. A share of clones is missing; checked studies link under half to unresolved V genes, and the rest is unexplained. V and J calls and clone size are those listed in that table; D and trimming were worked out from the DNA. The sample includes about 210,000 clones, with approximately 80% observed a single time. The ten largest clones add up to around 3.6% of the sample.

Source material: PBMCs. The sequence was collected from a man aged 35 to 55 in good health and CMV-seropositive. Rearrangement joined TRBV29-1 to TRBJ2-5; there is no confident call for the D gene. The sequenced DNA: TGCAGCGTCGCCTACGCCAACCAAGAGACCCAGTACTTC. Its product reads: CSVAYANQETQYF.